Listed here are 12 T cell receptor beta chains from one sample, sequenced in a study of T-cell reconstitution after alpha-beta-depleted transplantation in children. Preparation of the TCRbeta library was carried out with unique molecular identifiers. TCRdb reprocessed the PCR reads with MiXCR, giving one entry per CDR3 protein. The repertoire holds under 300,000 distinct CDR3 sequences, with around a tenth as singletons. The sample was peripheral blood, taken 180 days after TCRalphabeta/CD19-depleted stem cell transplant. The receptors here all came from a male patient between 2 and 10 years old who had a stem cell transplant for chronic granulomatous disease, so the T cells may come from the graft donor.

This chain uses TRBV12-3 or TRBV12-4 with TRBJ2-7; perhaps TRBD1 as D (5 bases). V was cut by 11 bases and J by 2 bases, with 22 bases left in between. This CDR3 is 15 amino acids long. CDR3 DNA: TGTGCCTTCTCCGCACAGTGGGGCTCGACCTACGAGCAGTACTTC. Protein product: CAFSAQWGSTYEQYF.

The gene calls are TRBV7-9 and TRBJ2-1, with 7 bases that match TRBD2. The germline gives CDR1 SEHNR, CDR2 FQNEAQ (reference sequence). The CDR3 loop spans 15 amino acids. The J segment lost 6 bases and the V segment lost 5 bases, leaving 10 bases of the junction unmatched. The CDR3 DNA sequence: TGTGCCAGCAGCCGGGGAGGGCCCAAGATCAATGAGCAGTTCTTC. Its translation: CASSRGGPKINEQFF.

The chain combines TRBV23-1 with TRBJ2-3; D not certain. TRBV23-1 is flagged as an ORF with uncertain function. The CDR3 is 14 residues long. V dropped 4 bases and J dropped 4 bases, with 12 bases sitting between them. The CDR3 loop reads CASSPPGISDTQYF. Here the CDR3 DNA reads TGCGCCAGCAGTCCGCCTGGTATATCAGATACGCAGTATTTT.

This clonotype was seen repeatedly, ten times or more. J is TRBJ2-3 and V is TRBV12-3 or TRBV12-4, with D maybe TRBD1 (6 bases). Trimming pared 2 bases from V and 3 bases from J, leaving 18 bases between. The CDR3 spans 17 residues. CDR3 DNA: TGTGCCAGCAGTTTACGCCAGGGGCTGGGTTTTACAGATACGCAGTATTTT. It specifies CASSLRQGLGFTDTQYF.

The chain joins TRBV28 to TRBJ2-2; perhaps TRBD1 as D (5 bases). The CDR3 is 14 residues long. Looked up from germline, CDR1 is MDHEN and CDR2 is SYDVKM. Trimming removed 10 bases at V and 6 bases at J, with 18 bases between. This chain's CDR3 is CATLRGHFPGELFF. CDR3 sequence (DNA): TGTGCCACCCTTAGGGGCCACTTCCCCGGGGAGCTGTTTTTT.

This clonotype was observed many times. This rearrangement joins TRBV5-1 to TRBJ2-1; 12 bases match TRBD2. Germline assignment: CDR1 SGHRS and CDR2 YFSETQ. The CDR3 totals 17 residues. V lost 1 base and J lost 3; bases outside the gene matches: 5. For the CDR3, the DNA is TGCGCCAGCAGCTTGCCTATACTAGCGGGGGGCTACAATGAGCAGTTCTTC. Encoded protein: CASSLPILAGGYNEQFF. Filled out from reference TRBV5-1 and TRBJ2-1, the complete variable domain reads KAGVTQTPRYLIKTRGQQVTLSCSPISGHRSVSWYQQTPGQGLQFLFEYFSETQRNKGNFPGRFSGRQFSNSRSEMNVSTLELGDSALYLCASSLPILAGGYNEQFFGPGTRLTVL.

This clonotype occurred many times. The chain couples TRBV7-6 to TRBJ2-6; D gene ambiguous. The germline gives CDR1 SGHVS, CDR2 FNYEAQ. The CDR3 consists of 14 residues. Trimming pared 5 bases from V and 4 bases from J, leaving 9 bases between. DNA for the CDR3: TGTGCCAGCAGCGCCCAGCACGGGGCCAACGTCCTGACTTTC. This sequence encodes CASSAQHGANVLTF.

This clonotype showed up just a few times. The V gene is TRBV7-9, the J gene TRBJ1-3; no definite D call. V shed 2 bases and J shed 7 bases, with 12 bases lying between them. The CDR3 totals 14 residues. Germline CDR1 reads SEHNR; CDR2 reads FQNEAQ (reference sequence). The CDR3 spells CASSLPPPKNTIYF. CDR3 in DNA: TGTGCCAGCAGCTTACCTCCCCCAAAGAACACCATATATTTT. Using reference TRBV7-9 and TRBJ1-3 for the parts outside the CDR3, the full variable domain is DTGVSQNPRHKITKRGQNVTFRCDPISEHNRLYWYRQTLGQGPEFLTYFQNEAQLEKSRLLSDRFSAERPKGSFSTLEIQRTEQGDSAMYLCASSLPPPKNTIYFGEGSWLTVV.

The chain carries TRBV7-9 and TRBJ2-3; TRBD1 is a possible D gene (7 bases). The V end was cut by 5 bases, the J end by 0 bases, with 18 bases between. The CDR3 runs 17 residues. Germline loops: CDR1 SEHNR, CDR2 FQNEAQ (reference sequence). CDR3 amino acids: CASSRAKTGTSTDTQYF. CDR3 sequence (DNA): TGTGCCAGCAGCCGCGCAAAGACAGGGACTAGCACAGATACGCAGTATTTT.

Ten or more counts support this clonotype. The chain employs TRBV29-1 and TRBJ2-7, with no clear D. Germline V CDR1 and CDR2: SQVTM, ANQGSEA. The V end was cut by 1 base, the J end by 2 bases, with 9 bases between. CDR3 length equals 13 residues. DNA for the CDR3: TGCAGCGTTGAAGTAGGAGTCCCCTACGAGCAGTACTTC. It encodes CSVEVGVPYEQYF.

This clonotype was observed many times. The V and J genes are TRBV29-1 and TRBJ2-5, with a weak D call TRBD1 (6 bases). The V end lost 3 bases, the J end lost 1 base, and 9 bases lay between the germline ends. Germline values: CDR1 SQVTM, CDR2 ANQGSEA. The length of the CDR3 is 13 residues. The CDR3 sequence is CSVDPTGQETQYF. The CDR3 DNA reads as TGCAGCGTTGACCCGACAGGCCAAGAGACCCAGTACTTC.

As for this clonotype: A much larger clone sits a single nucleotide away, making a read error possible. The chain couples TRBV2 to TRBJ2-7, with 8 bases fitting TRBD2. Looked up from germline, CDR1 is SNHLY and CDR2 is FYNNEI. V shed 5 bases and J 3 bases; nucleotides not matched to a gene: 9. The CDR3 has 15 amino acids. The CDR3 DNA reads TGTGCCAGCAGTCCACAACCCGGGGGGGGCTACGAGCAGTACTTC. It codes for CASSPQPGGGYEQYF.